This T cell receptor beta chain was documented in a study of CD8+ T cells in alopecia areata (dated by TCRdb to the late 2010s). Some background on the complete study: The treated patients took part in an open-label pilot trial in which moderate-to-severe alopecia areata was treated with oral tofacitinib at 5 to 10 mg twice daily. Tofacitinib was administered for 6 to 18 months, and 6 months of follow-up off drug were then conducted to assess delayed response and recurrence. For the treated patients, the SALT score, which quantifies what percentage of scalp surface area is affected, served as the measure of disease severity. The study used high-throughput TCRbeta sequencing to examine T cell clonal expansion in alopecia areata, in both the C3H/HeJ mouse model and human patients. Human TCRbeta sequencing covered scalp tissue and sorted CD4+ and CD8+ peripheral blood T cells from patchy and totalis/universalis alopecia areata patients and healthy controls. Biopsies were taken from tofacitinib-treated patients at baseline and at 4 and 24 weeks of treatment, and a later scalp biopsy was taken in several of the tofacitinib-treated patients. Scalp clonality was compared across normal scalp (n=4), patchy alopecia areata scalp (n=8), and alopecia totalis/universalis scalp (n=8). RNA was obtained with the PAXgene miRNA kit for fixed scalp, the miRNeasy kit for PBMCs, and the RNeasy kit for mouse skin. TCRbeta CDR3 regions were amplified by immunoSEQ multiplex PCR with 35 Vbeta forward and 13 Jbeta reverse primers. General study outcomes and caveats: Because the treated cohort was small and had just a single nonresponder, larger studies are needed to establish links between baseline CD8+ expansion and response. Compared with normal scalp, lesional scalp had higher clonality and more expanded CD8+ clones, particularly in alopecia totalis/universalis, a pattern that suggests antigenic drive. Compared with mice, TCR sequences shared between patients were less clear, possibly partly because of HLA diversity across the patient population. Scalp clonality and the number of expanded CD8+ clones among the top 100 scalp clones were significantly decreased by tofacitinib. Many expanded lesional clones persisted in scalp and blood during tofacitinib treatment, which may partly explain relapse after stopping treatment. Scalp TCR repertoire analysis is complicated because resident alphabeta T cells in normal human skin are also sequenced, whereas mouse skin is dominated by gammadelta T cells.

Libraries came from the immunoSEQ multiplex PCR assay. RNA was extracted from all samples and reverse transcribed into cDNA, which served as template for TCR sequencing. First-strand cDNA was synthesized with SuperScript III using a 2:1 mix of oligo-dT and random hexamers. Amplification bias was assessed with a synthetic immune receptor repertoire, and residual bias was removed computationally. The study's processing was this. Raw reads were preprocessed to remove errors, and CDR3 was defined according to IMGT conventions as the region from the conserved cysteine to phenylalanine. Clonality was computed by normalizing Shannon entropy by log2 of the number of productive unique TCRs and subtracting the result from 1. Whether scalp clones were CD4 or CD8 was inferred by matching scalp TCRbeta sequences against CD4 and CD8 repertoires sorted from blood. TCRdb's version of the immuneACCESS table is confined to in-frame rearrangements and falls short of the full clone set. An unresolved V gene accounts for under half of the shortfall where checked; the remainder is of unknown origin. The V and J calls and clone size were taken over from that table, and D and trimming were inferred from the DNA. The sample has about 150,000 clones on record, 54% of them singletons. The top ten clonotypes cover around a sixth of the sample.

The sample's time point label is to be understood as: four to five weeks on oral tofacitinib. What this sample's treatment or condition label stands for: oral pan-JAK inhibitor, 5-10 mg twice daily. Peripheral blood and lesional scalp punch biopsies were obtained from patients with alopecia areata. PBMCs were separated by density centrifugation and stained for CD3, CD4 and CD8, after which CD4+ and CD8+ T cells were sorted on a FACSAria. Comment on this clone: Its binding antigen is unknown. No base quality values were provided; no much bigger clone lies one nucleotide off.

Measured from the cysteine to the phenylalanine, the CDR3 is 16 residues long. Only the CDR3 part of the read is kept: 48 bases, read in frame from the first base. The germline V gene supplies CDR1 SGHDN and CDR2 FVKESK. The junction shows trimming of 5 bases on V and 3 bases on J, and the gene matches do not reach 7 bases of it. The sequenced sample was CD8+ T cells sorted from blood, obtained at week 4, from a patient treated with tofacitinib. The V and J genes are TRBV14 and TRBJ2-3; 11 bases in the junction line up with TRBD1. The sequence came from a human donor with alopecia areata. The nucleotides read TGTGCCAGCAGCACCCGGGACAGGGGGTGGACAGATACGCAGTATTTT. Its protein reads: CASSTRDRGWTDTQYF.